Shown below are 7 T cell receptor beta chains from a single sample sequenced in a study of CD8 T cells in ankylosing spondylitis (dated by TCRdb to the late 2010s). The library was obtained by 5' RACE. The data were produced on an Illumina HiSeq 2500. The raw public reads went through TCRdb reprocessing: fastp at Q25, MiXCR clone calling, in-frame beta chains kept. Identical CDR3 protein sequences are pooled into one entry, listed with their most common genes and DNA. The sample contains 250,000 to 400,000 distinct CDR3 sequences, approximately 10% of them found a single time. The ten largest clones represent around 10% of the sample. Material for sequencing was blood, either unsorted or a sorted T cell fraction (not recorded which). The receptors were sampled from a female donor with ankylosing spondylitis or in good health (not recorded which).

The CDR3 DNA sequence: TGCAGTGCCGCCGAGACTAGCGGGAGGTTAGAGACCCAGTACTTC. This translates into CSAAETSGRLETQYF. The chain recombines TRBV20-1 with TRBJ2-5; TRBD2 matches 13 bases. CDR1 and CDR2 from the germline V gene are DFQATT and SNEGSKA (reference sequence). The CDR3 is 15 residues long. With 6 bases clipped from V and 4 bases from J, the junction kept 8 bases outside the gene matches.

The chain links TRBV28 to TRBJ2-1; TRBD1 matches at 8 bases. The J segment lost 7 bases and the V segment lost 4 bases, leaving 6 bases of the junction unmatched. CDR1 is MDHEN, CDR2 SYDVKM, per germline. This CDR3 has 14 residues. The CDR3 loop reads CASSSRGLGNEQFF. The CDR3 region has the DNA TGTGCCAGCAGTTCCAGGGGGCTGGGGAATGAGCAGTTCTTC.

The rearrangement joins TRBV5-1 to TRBJ2-5, with TRBD1 matching 12 bases. Germline trimming cut 4 bases from V and 6 bases from J; bases unmatched to any gene: 7. Germline V gene sequence: CDR1 SGHRS, CDR2 YFSETQ. There are 15 residues in the CDR3. The CDR3 loop reads CASSLWGQGAQTQYF. The CDR3 region has the DNA TGCGCCAGCAGCCTATGGGGACAGGGGGCTCAGACCCAGTACTTC. The entire variable domain, with the rest obtained from reference TRBV5-1 and TRBJ2-5, is as follows: KAGVTQTPRYLIKTRGQQVTLSCSPISGHRSVSWYQQTPGQGLQFLFEYFSETQRNKGNFPGRFSGRQFSNSRSEMNVSTLELGDSALYLCASSLWGQGAQTQYFGPGTRLLVL.

This clonotype was recorded many times. The chain links TRBV10-3 to TRBJ2-7; no clear D gene. Germline CDR1 and CDR2: ENHRY and SYGVKD. V was clipped by 2 bases and J by 3 bases, with 23 bases between them. The CDR3 length is 18 residues. The CDR3 nucleotides are TGTGCCATCAGTGAGCCGGAGAGTAAGGGTCCAGTTAGCTACGAGCAGTACTTC. As protein: CAISEPESKGPVSYEQYF.

As regards this clonotype: The junction and the germline gene differ at one end; a read error may be behind it. V gene TRBV5-6 combines with J gene TRBJ2-1; a possible D gene is TRBD1 (5 bases). CDR3 length: 16 residues. The germline CDR1 and CDR2 sequences are SGHDT and YYEEEE. In nucleotides, the CDR3 is TGTACCAGCAGCTTTTGGACACGACTGAAGAATAATGAGCAGTTCTTC. Translating gives CTSSFWTRLKNNEQFF. The full variable domain, with the rest looked up from reference TRBV5-6 and TRBJ2-1, is DAGVTQSPTHLIKTRGQQVTLRCSPKSGHDTVSWYQQALGQGPQFIFQYYEEEERQRGNFPDRFSGHQFPNYSSELNVNALLLGDSALYLCTSSFWTRLKNNEQFFGPGTRLTVL.

The V gene is TRBV2, the J gene TRBJ2-7; D unclear. The V end was cut by 7 bases, the J end by 3 bases, with 16 bases between. Germline CDR1 is SNHLY and CDR2 is FYNNEI. This CDR3 spans 14 amino acids. The CDR3 nucleotides are TGTGCCAGCAAGGTTAGAGCCCATAACTACGAGCAGTACTTC. Encoded protein: CASKVRAHNYEQYF. Full variable domain (remainder filled in from reference TRBV2 and TRBJ2-7): EPEVTQTPSHQVTQMGQEVILRCVPISNHLYFYWYRQILGQKVEFLVSFYNNEISEKSEIFDDQFSVERPDGSNFTLKIRSTKLEDSAMYFCASKVRAHNYEQYFGPGTRLTVT.

This clonotype was counted at least ten times. The chain carries TRBV5-1 and TRBJ2-3; a weak D match, TRBD2 (5 bases). From germline, CDR1 is SGHRS and CDR2 YFSETQ. Between the trimmed V and J ends, which lost 4 bases and 0 bases, there was a span of 6 bases. This CDR3 comprises 13 residues. The CDR3 reads CASSGGSTDTQYF. DNA of the CDR3: TGCGCCAGCAGCGGCGGGAGCACAGATACGCAGTATTTT.